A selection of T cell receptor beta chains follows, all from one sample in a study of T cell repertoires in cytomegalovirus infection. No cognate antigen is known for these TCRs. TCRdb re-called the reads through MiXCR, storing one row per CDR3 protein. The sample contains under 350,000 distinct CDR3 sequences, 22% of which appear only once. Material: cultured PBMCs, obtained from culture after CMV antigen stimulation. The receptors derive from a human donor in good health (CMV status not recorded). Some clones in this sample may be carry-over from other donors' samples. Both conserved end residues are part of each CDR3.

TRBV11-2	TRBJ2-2	CASSSSGMNTGELFF
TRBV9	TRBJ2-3	CASSNEGPTDTQYF
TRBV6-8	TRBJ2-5	CASMMGRGPETQYF
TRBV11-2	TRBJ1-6	CASSLDLLSPPLHF
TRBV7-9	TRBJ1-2	CASSSIITNYGYTF
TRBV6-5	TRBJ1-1	CASSYGPDAGLLNTEAFF
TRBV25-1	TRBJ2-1	CASSYTTSGRSMEQFF
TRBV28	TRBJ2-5	CASSPNRGRQETQYF
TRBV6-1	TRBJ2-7	CASSEGQGPPYEQYF
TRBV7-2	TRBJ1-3	CASSLGGGVVNTIYF
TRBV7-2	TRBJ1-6	CASSQDSKSPLHF
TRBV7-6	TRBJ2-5	CASSLVEGQETQYF
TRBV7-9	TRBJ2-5	CASSDPAGAEETQYF
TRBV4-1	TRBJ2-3	CASSQELTSGDTQYF
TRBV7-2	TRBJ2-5	CASSPLGGLAGFQETQYF
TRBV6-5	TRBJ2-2	CASTEHETGELFF
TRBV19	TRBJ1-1	CASSGALQSTEAFF
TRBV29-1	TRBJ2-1	CSVDGLAGNEQFF
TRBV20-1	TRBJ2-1	CSVGGNGYNEQFF
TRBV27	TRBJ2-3	CASSRDIGGTDTQYF
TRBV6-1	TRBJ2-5	CASSATGGWGAGETQYF
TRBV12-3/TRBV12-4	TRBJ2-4	CASSPMGGTDIQYF
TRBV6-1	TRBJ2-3	CASSNQGPPGTDTQYF
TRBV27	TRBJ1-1	CATQYTEAFF
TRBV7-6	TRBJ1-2	CASSSGGKGYGYTF
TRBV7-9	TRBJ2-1	CASSNSASGLYNEQFF
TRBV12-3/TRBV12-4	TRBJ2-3	CASREADLSTDTQYF
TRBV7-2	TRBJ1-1	CASSARPGEGYTEAFF
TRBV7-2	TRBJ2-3	CASSWRTGTTDTQYF
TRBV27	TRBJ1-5	CASSLWGSDQPQHF
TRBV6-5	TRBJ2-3	CASSYTSGRTDTQYF
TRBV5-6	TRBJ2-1	CASSRVGSPDEQFF
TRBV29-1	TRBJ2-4	CSTWGTENIQYF
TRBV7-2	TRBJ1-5	CASSSARGLNQPQHF
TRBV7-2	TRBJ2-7	CASSLAAGEQYF
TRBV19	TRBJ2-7	CASSMGRMSSYEQYF
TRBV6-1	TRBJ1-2	CASSPAGDSGYTF
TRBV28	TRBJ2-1	CASSLLSDNEQFF
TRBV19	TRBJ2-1	CASSKYLNEQFF
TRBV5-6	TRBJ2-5	CASSLMGRAQETQYF
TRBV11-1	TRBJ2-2	CASSFQAGVNTGELFF
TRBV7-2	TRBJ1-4	CASSLEPRSDNEKLFF
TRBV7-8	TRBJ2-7	CASSLRGRGNSYEQYF
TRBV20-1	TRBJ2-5	CSASRGQGAETQYF
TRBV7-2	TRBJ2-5	CASSGEAGAPETQYF
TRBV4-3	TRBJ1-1	CASSQIIGTGGTEAFF
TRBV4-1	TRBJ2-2	CASSQLKPGLAGGRTNTGELFF
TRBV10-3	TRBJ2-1	CAISVRGLAGEGNEQFF
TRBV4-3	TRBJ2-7	CASSLTREIPYEQYF
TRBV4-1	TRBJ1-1	CASSRTWGQNTEAFF
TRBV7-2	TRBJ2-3	CASSLDPDTQYF
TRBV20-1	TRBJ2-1	CSADPGLAAYNEQFF
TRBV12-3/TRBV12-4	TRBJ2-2	CASSPPGELFF
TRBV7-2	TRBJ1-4	CASSPSMDSTNEKLFF
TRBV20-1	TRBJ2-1	CSATLEFSYNEQFF